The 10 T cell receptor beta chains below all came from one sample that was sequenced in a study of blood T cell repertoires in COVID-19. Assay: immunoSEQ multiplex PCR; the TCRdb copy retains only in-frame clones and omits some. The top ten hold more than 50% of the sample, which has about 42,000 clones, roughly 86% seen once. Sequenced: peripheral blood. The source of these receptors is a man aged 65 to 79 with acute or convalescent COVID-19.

This CDR3 is CAWSGLAIYNEQFF. The CDR3 nucleotides read TGTGCCTGGAGTGGACTAGCGATCTACAATGAGCAGTTCTTC. The chain uses TRBV30 and TRBJ2-1; 8 bases map to TRBD2. Per the germline V gene, CDR1 is GTSNPN and CDR2 is SVGIG (reference sequence). This CDR3 has 14 residues. J was trimmed by 3 bases and V by 1 base; bases with no gene match: 2. Supplemented by reference TRBV30 and TRBJ2-1, the full variable domain reads SQTIHQWPATLVQPVGSPLSLECTVEGTSNPNLYWYRQAAGRGLQLLFYSVGIGQISSEVPQNLSASRPQDRQFILSSKKLLLSDSGFYLCAWSGLAIYNEQFFGPGTRLTVL.

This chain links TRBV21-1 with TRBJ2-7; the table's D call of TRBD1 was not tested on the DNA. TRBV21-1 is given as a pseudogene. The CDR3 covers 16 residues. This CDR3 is CASSILRDRGFHEQYF. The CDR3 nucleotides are TGTGCCAGCAGCATATTGCGGGACAGGGGGTTCCACGAGCAGTACTTC.

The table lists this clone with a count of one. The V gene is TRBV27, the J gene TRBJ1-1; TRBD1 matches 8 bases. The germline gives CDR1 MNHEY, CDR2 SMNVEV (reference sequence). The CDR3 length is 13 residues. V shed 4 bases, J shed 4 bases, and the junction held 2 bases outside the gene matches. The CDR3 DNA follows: TGTGCCAGCAGTTACAGGGGGAGCACTGAAGCTTTCTTT. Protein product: CASSYRGSTEAFF.

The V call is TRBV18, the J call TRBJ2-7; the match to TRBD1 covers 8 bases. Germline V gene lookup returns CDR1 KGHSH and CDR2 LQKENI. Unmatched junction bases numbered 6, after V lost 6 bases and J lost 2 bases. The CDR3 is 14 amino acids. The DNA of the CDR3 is TGTGCCAGCTCCCGAGGGACAGGACCCTACGAGCAGTACTTC. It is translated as CASSRGTGPYEQYF.

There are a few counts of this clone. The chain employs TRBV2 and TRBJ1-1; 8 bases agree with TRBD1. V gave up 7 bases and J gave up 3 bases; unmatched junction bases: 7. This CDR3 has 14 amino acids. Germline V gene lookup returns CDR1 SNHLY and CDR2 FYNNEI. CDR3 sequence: CASTSTGVDTEAFF. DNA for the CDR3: TGTGCCAGCACCTCGACAGGGGTGGACACTGAAGCTTTCTTT.

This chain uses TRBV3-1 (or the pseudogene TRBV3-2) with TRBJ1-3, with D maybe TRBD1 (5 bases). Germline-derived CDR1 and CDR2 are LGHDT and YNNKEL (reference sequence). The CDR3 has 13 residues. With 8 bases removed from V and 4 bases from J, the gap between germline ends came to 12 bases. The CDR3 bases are TGTGCCAGCTCTGGGGCGAAGGGAAACACCATATATTTT. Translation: CASSGAKGNTIYF.

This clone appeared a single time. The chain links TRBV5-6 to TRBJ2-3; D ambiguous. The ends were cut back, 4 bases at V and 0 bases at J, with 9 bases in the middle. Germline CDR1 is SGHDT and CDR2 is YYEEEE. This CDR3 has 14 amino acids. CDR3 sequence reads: CASSAAASTDTQYF. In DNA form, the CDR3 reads TGTGCCAGCAGCGCGGCGGCTAGCACAGATACGCAGTATTTT. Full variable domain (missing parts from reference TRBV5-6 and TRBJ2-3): DAGVTQSPTHLIKTRGQQVTLRCSPKSGHDTVSWYQQALGQGPQFIFQYYEEEERQRGNFPDRFSGHQFPNYSSELNVNALLLGDSALYLCASSAAASTDTQYFGPGTRLTVL.

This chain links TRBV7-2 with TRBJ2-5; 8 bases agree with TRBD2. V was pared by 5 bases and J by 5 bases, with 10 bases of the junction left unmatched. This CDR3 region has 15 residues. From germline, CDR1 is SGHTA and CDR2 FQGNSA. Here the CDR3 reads CASSLPGAGVETQYF. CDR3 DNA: TGTGCCAGCAGCCTTCCGGGAGCGGGGGTGGAGACCCAGTACTTC.

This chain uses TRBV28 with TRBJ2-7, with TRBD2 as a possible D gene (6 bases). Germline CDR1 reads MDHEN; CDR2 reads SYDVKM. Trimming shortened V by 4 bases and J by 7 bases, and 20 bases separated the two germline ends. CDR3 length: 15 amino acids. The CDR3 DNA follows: TGTGCCAGCAGTTCTGGGGGGACCGCAAACCGGGAGCAGTACTTC. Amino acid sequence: CASSSGGTANREQYF. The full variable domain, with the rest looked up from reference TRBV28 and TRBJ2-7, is DVKVTQSSRYLVKRTGEKVFLECVQDMDHENMFWYRQDPGLGLRLIYFSYDVKMKEKGDIPEGYSVSREKKERFSLILESASTNQTSMYLCASSSGGTANREQYFGPGTRLTVT.

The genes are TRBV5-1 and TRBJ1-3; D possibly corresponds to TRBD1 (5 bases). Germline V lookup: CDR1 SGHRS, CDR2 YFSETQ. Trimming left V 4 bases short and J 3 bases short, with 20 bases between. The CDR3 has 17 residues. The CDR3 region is CASSPRGGAESGNTIYF. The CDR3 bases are TGCGCCAGCAGCCCACGGGGGGGAGCGGAAAGTGGAAACACCATATATTTT. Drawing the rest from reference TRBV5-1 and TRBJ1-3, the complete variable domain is KAGVTQTPRYLIKTRGQQVTLSCSPISGHRSVSWYQQTPGQGLQFLFEYFSETQRNKGNFPGRFSGRQFSNSRSEMNVSTLELGDSALYLCASSPRGGAESGNTIYFGEGSWLTVV.